The present TCR beta chain was sequenced within a study of T cell responses to AZD1222 COVID-19 vaccine. The trim removed 4 bases at V and 1 base at J, leaving 2 bases unmatched. The CDR3 is made up of 14 amino acids. Germline V gives CDR1 SGHNT, CDR2 YYREEE (reference sequence). Data came from immunoSEQ multiplex PCR; TCRdb stores just in-frame clones and leaves some out. The table lists around 80,000 clones, nearly 90% of them singletons. This chain uses TRBV5-4 with TRBJ1-1; TRBD1 agrees at 9 bases. The origin of this receptor is an adult who received the AZD1222 COVID-19 vaccine. The sequenced sample was peripheral blood, obtained 28 days after the second AZD1222 dose. CDR3 in DNA: TGTGCCAGCAGCACGGGACAGGGGAACACTGAAGCTTTCTTT. Amino acid sequence: CASSTGQGNTEAFF.